The present T cell receptor (beta chain) was sequenced within a study of blood T cell repertoires in COVID-19. Study-wide background: Acute and convalescent COVID-19 specimens originated in the United States, Italy and Spain. PBMCs, B-cell-depleted T cells, or T cells were the source of the cDNA or gDNA that made up the material.

In the study's own analysis: Amplification with reference gene primers provided the estimates of nucleated cell counts. Clones were read by immunoSEQ multiplex PCR, and TCRdb kept only the in-frame ones, dropping some. The DNA gave D and trimming, while V, J and clone size come from that table. The data contain under 250,000 clones, roughly 82% of them seen just once; the ten biggest clones take up approximately 6%. Germline V gives CDR1 SGHRS, CDR2 YFSETQ. J was trimmed by 6 bases and V by 2 bases; bases with no gene match: 8. The CDR3 is 16 residues long. This TCR was recovered from a woman over 75 with COVID-19, enrolled during active disease. The source material was peripheral blood. The chain joins TRBV5-1 to TRBJ2-3; 11 bases fit TRBD2. For the CDR3, the DNA is TGCGCCAGCAGCTTTAGCGGGGGGGCCAAGTCGGATACGCAGTATTTT. Residues: CASSFSGGAKSDTQYF. The full variable domain, completed using reference TRBV5-1 and TRBJ2-3, is KAGVTQTPRYLIKTRGQQVTLSCSPISGHRSVSWYQQTPGQGLQFLFEYFSETQRNKGNFPGRFSGRQFSNSRSEMNVSTLELGDSALYLCASSFSGGAKSDTQYFGPGTRLTVL.